A single sample is the source of the 18 T cell receptor beta chains below, sequenced in a study of identical twins. A single record per CDR3 protein comes from TCRdb applying MiXCR to the 5' RACE reads. The repertoire consists of about 790,000 distinct CDR3 sequences, with 18% occurring once and the leading ten covering around 13%. The data were also submitted as part of a second study, on T cells expressing NK-cell markers.

Material for sequencing was PBMCs. The receptors come from a woman under 30 in good health.

The V call is TRBV7-9, the J call TRBJ2-3, with no clear D. The CDR3 is made up of 13 amino acids. Deletions cut 1 base from V and 6 bases from J, with 8 bases between. The V gene's germline CDR1 is SEHNR and CDR2 FQNEAQ (reference sequence). The CDR3 DNA sequence: TGTGCCAGCAGCTTAGAAAATCGGGATACGCAGTATTTT. Translating it yields CASSLENRDTQYF.

This sequence joins TRBV6-1 and TRBJ1-2; D not certain. The CDR3 contains 15 residues. Trimming removed 4 bases from V and 4 bases from J, with 16 bases in between. Germline lookup yields CDR1 MNHNS and CDR2 SASEGT. This CDR3 is CASSASLTQFYGYTF. The CDR3, as DNA: TGTGCCAGCAGTGCCAGCCTTACTCAATTCTATGGCTACACCTTC.

This clonotype was picked up a small number of times. The genes are TRBV5-1 and TRBJ2-3, with D hard to call. The germline V and J ends were trimmed by 2 bases and 4 bases, with 11 bases remaining between them. The CDR3 loop spans 14 amino acids. The germline gives CDR1 SGHRS, CDR2 YFSETQ. The DNA for the CDR3 is TGCGCCAGCAGCTTATCTACGCTCGCAGATACGCAGTATTTT. This encodes CASSLSTLADTQYF.

The sample holds many counts of this clonotype. The chain couples TRBV5-1 to TRBJ2-3; the match to TRBD2 covers 8 bases. The ends lost 1 base at V and 1 base at J; junction bases unmatched: 5. The CDR3 loop spans 16 amino acids. In germline, CDR1 is SGHRS, CDR2 YFSETQ. CDR3 region: CASSLSRAGGTDTQYF. In DNA, the CDR3 is TGCGCCAGCAGCTTGTCGCGAGCGGGGGGCACAGATACGCAGTATTTT.

The J gene is TRBJ1-6, the V gene TRBV12-3 or TRBV12-4; D is unclear. The CDR3 consists of 15 residues. V lost 0 bases and J 8 bases, leaving 11 bases between the germline ends. The CDR3 DNA sequence: TGTGCCAGCAGTTTAGCCGGCGGAAGAGATTCACCCCTCCACTTT. Translating it yields CASSLAGGRDSPLHF.

This chain uses TRBV3-1 with TRBJ1-2; possible D gene TRBD1, 5 bases. The CDR3 totals 15 residues. The V gene's germline CDR1 is LGHDT and CDR2 YNNKEL (reference sequence). V lost 0 bases to trimming and J lost 5 bases, with 13 bases between them. The CDR3 sequence: CASSQDFGTSYGYTF. The CDR3 DNA is TGTGCCAGCAGCCAAGACTTCGGGACTTCTTATGGCTACACCTTC.

The rearrangement links TRBV5-1 to TRBJ2-2, with TRBD2 matching over 10 bases. The V and J ends lost 1 base and 0 bases, in that order; junction bases with no gene match: 6. Germline V gives CDR1 SGHRS, CDR2 YFSETQ. The CDR3 consists of 18 residues. CDR3 coding DNA: TGCGCCAGCAGCTTGTCATTAGCGGGAGGCTCGAACACCGGGGAGCTGTTTTTT. Amino acids: CASSLSLAGGSNTGELFF.

J is TRBJ1-2 and V is TRBV29-1; 10 bases agree with TRBD1. Germline loops: CDR1 SQVTM, CDR2 ANQGSEA. Trimming cost V 6 bases and J 8 bases; bases outside gene matches: 6. This CDR3 has 12 amino acids. CDR3 in DNA: TGCAGCGTACACGACAGGGGGCGAGGCTACACCTTC. Translated, it gives CSVHDRGRGYTF.

This clonotype has more than one count but fewer than ten. V usage is TRBV5-1 and J usage is TRBJ2-1, with D hard to call. In germline, CDR1 is SGHRS, CDR2 YFSETQ. The CDR3 is 12 amino acids. Between the trimmed V and J ends, which lost 4 bases and 9 bases, there was a span of 11 bases. CDR3 bases: TGCGCCAGCAGCGCCGAACGGCCTGAGCAGTTCTTC. It is translated as CASSAERPEQFF.

This clonotype was found a few times. The rearrangement links TRBV12-3 or TRBV12-4 to TRBJ2-1; D is unresolved. Trimming removed 7 bases from V and 5 bases from J, with 21 bases in between. CDR3 length equals 16 residues. The CDR3 sequence: CASIDPSGPKHNEQFF. As DNA, the CDR3 is TGTGCCAGCATCGATCCTTCAGGTCCGAAACACAATGAGCAGTTCTTC.

The chain links TRBV20-1 to TRBJ2-4, with 9 bases matching TRBD1. Looked up from germline, CDR1 is DFQATT and CDR2 is SNEGSKA (reference sequence). This CDR3 has 17 amino acids. V shed 6 bases, J shed 0 bases, and the junction held 12 bases outside the gene matches. For the CDR3, the DNA is TGCAGTGCCCCGGCCGGGACAGGGTTTGTAGCCAAAAACATTCAGTACTTC. It translates to CSAPAGTGFVAKNIQYF.

This clonotype was detected only a few times. The V call is TRBV12-3 or TRBV12-4, the J call TRBJ2-2; TRBD2 might be the D (6 bases). CDR3 size: 13 residues. Trimming took off 6 bases at V and 6 bases at J, with 11 bases between the two ends. The CDR3 loop reads CASRTGVPGELFF. The DNA of the CDR3 is TGTGCCAGCAGAACGGGAGTTCCCGGGGAGCTGTTTTTT.

V and J are TRBV7-9 and TRBJ1-1; D might be TRBD1 (5 bases). Germline V gives CDR1 SEHNR, CDR2 FQNEAQ (reference sequence). V gave up 1 base and J gave up 4 bases, with 10 bases separating them. The CDR3 length is 14 residues. CDR3 in DNA: TGTGCCAGCAGCTTAGTGTTGGGGCGCACTGAAGCTTTCTTT. Translation gives CASSLVLGRTEAFF. Supplemented by reference TRBV7-9 and TRBJ1-1, the full variable domain reads DTGVSQNPRHKITKRGQNVTFRCDPISEHNRLYWYRQTLGQGPEFLTYFQNEAQLEKSRLLSDRFSAERPKGSFSTLEIQRTEQGDSAMYLCASSLVLGRTEAFFGQGTRLTVV.

The chain links TRBV6-6 to TRBJ2-3; maybe TRBD1 (5 bases). The CDR3 has 12 amino acids. Trimming pared 6 bases from V and 8 bases from J, leaving 12 bases between. CDR1 is MNHNY and CDR2 is SVGAGI in the germline V gene (reference sequence). CDR3 loop: CASSPLGVTQYF. The DNA of the CDR3 is TGTGCCAGCAGCCCGCTAGGGGTTACGCAGTATTTT.

This clonotype was seen a handful of times. The gene calls are TRBV20-1 and TRBJ1-5; D perhaps matches TRBD1 (6 bases). CDR3 length equals 14 residues. V was shortened by 1 base and J by 4 bases, with 11 bases between the two germline ends. Germline CDR1 is DFQATT and CDR2 is SNEGSKA (reference sequence). The DNA of the CDR3 is TGCAGTGCTAGAGTGGGGGCCGGGAATCAGCCCCAGCATTTT. Its protein product is CSARVGAGNQPQHF.

The chain combines TRBV18 with TRBJ2-7; 11 nucleotides agree with TRBD1. Losses at the gene ends were 3 bases for V and 3 bases for J; bases not matched to a gene: 13. The CDR3 is 18 amino acids. Germline V gives CDR1 KGHSH, CDR2 LQKENI. The CDR3 loop is CASSPFRDRGVVRYEQYF. The CDR3 coding sequence is TGTGCCAGCTCACCGTTCCGGGACAGGGGGGTTGTACGCTACGAGCAGTACTTC.

This clonotype was seen a few times. CDR3 sequence: CASSFSTGNTEAFF. For the CDR3, the DNA is TGTGCCAGCAGTTTCTCTACAGGGAACACTGAAGCTTTCTTT. The chain is built from TRBV12-3 or TRBV12-4 and TRBJ1-1, with TRBD1 as a possible D gene (5 bases). This CDR3 has 14 residues. V lost 3 bases and J 1 base, leaving 9 bases between the germline ends.

The chain combines TRBV20-1 with TRBJ2-5, with no clear D. The germline V gene encodes CDR1 DFQATT and CDR2 SNEGSKA (reference sequence). Trimming removed 5 bases at V and 10 bases at J, with 20 bases between. The CDR3 is 13 amino acids. The CDR3 nucleotides read TGCAGTGCTCAGGCTCCGGCGGCCCCCCACCAGTACTTC. This gives the protein CSAQAPAAPHQYF.